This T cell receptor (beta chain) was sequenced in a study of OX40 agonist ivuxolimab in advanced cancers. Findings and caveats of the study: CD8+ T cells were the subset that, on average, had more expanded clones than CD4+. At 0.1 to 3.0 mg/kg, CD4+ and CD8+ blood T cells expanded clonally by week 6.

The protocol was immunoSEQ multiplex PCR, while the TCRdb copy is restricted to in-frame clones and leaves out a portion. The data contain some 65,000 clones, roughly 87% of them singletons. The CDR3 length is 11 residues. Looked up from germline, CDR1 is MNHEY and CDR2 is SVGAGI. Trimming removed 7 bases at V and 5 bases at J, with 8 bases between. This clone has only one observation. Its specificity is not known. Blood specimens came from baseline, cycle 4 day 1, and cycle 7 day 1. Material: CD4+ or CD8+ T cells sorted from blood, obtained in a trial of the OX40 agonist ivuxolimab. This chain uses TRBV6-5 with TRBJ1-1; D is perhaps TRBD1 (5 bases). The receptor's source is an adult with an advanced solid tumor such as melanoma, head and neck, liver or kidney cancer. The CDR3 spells CASNRGTEAFF. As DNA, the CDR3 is TGTGCCAGCAACCGGGGGACTGAAGCTTTCTTT.